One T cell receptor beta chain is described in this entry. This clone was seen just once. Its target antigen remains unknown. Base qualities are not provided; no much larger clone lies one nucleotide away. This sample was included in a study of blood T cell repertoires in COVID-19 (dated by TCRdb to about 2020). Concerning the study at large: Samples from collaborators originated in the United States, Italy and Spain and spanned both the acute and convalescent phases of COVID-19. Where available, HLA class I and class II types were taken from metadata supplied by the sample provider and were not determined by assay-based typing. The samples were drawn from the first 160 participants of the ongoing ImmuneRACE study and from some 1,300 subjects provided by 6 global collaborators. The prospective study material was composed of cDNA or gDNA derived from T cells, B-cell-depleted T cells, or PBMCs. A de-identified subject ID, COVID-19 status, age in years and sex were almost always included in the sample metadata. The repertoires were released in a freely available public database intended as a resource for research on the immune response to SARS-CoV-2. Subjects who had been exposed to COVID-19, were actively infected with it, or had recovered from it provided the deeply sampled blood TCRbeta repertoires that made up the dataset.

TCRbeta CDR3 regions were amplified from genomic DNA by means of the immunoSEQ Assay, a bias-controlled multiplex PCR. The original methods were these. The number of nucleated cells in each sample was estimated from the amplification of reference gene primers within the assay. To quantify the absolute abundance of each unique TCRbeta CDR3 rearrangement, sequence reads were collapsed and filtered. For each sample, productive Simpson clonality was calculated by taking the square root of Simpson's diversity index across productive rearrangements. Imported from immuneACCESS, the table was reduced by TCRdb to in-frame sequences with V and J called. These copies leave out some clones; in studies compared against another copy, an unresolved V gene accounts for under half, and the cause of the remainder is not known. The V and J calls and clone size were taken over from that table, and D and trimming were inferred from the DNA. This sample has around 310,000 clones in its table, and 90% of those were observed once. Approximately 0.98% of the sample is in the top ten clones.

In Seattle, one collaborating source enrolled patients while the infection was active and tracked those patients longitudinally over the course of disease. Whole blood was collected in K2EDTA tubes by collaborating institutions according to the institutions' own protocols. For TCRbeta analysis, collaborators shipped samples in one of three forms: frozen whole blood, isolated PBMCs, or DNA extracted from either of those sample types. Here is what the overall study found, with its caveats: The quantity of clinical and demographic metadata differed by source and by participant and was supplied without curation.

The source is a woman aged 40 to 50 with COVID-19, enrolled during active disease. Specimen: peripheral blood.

Here the CDR3 is given as CASRPLLGFNEQFF. In nucleotides, the sequence is TGTGCCAGCAGACCCTTACTAGGGTTCAATGAGCAGTTCTTC. Recombination joined TRBV6-5 with TRBJ2-1, and perhaps TRBD2 as D gene, on 5 matching bases. CDR1 and CDR2 are drawn from the germline V gene: MNHEY, SVGAGI. V drops 6 bases and J drops 6 bases, leaving 15 bases in between. Its CDR3 holds 14 amino acids, cysteine through phenylalanine. CDR3 DNA is the only sequence kept; it has 42 bases, read in frame from the first base.